These T cell receptor beta chains were read from a single sample in a study of response to subunit inactivated influenza vaccine. One entry per CDR3 protein, called by TCRdb with MiXCR from the RT-PCR reads. The table shows approximately 530,000 distinct CDR3 sequences, with about 7.2% occurring only once. Material: PBMCs from blood, obtained less than 25 months after vaccination. These receptors were collected from a man aged 45 to 70 who received an inactivated influenza vaccine. CDR3s include the opening cysteine and the closing phenylalanine or tryptophan. Fields, in order: V gene, CDR3 protein.

v_call: TRBV29-1; cdr3_aa: CSERGFPPYNEQFF
v_call: TRBV20-1; cdr3_aa: CSAWGLAGSGSPLRQFF
v_call: TRBV4-3; cdr3_aa: CASVFGTSGGPLSYNEQFF
v_call: TRBV10-3; cdr3_aa: CASMNRGGTSDYNEQFF
v_call: TRBV5-6; cdr3_aa: CASSLAGGARGYTF
v_call: TRBV5-1; cdr3_aa: CASSFDPTGYEQYF
v_call: TRBV10-3; cdr3_aa: CAINPRSGANVLTF
v_call: TRBV29-1; cdr3_aa: CSVERDRGDYGYTF
v_call: TRBV7-2; cdr3_aa: CASSQTLGGYEQYF
v_call: TRBV4-3; cdr3_aa: CASSQGPGGGATDTQYF
v_call: TRBV6-6; cdr3_aa: CASRGQGLAYVEGQYF
v_call: TRBV6-2/TRBV6-3; cdr3_aa: CASSYPLVAGTVETQYF
v_call: TRBV20-1; cdr3_aa: CSAKWALAGNGNEQFF
v_call: TRBV24-1; cdr3_aa: CATSDPTGRQETQYF
v_call: TRBV12-3/TRBV12-4; cdr3_aa: CASSLSSPLQRAYTDTQYF
v_call: TRBV12-3/TRBV12-4; cdr3_aa: CASSPRDRGSDTQYF
v_call: TRBV5-1; cdr3_aa: CASSSGLETDTQYF
v_call: TRBV4-1; cdr3_aa: CATKTTGQDPNTEAFF
v_call: TRBV7-7; cdr3_aa: CASSLDRDPNTEAFF
v_call: TRBV20-1; cdr3_aa: CSAKDSKTSYEQYF
v_call: TRBV6-1; cdr3_aa: CASTPSGDYEQYF
v_call: TRBV5-1; cdr3_aa: CASSSPGTEETQYF
v_call: TRBV5-1; cdr3_aa: CASSPRTLAEAFF
v_call: TRBV14; cdr3_aa: CASSHKTSGSVIETQYF
v_call: TRBV5-6; cdr3_aa: CASSLAQPGELFF
v_call: TRBV4-2; cdr3_aa: CASSHPGRGANTIYF
v_call: TRBV20-1; cdr3_aa: CSAKNRVSSYNEQFF
v_call: TRBV14; cdr3_aa: CASSQDIEGTQYF
v_call: TRBV7-8; cdr3_aa: CASSHRLAGWEQYF
v_call: TRBV19; cdr3_aa: CASSAAPGTIYNEQFF
v_call: TRBV11-2; cdr3_aa: CASSSTGLAQNSPLHF
v_call: TRBV7-9; cdr3_aa: CASSLEGWKTEAFF
v_call: TRBV7-9; cdr3_aa: CASSPGTSGGRKNEQFF
v_call: TRBV28; cdr3_aa: CASSLPGQGISYSNQPQHF
v_call: TRBV7-2; cdr3_aa: CASSLYRGLGDTQYF
v_call: TRBV6-2/TRBV6-3; cdr3_aa: CASSYDGGTIYEQYF
v_call: TRBV29-1; cdr3_aa: CSVTREGGTQYF
v_call: TRBV4-2; cdr3_aa: CASSQGTGGAYGYTF
v_call: TRBV11-1; cdr3_aa: CASSGPTTSGRGSWELFF
v_call: TRBV10-2; cdr3_aa: CASSEPSGGALDTQYF
v_call: TRBV20-1; cdr3_aa: CSAEKQGFIDSNQPQHF
v_call: TRBV7-2; cdr3_aa: CASSLDKAYNSPLHF
v_call: TRBV20-1; cdr3_aa: CSAFPASRSYNEQFF
v_call: TRBV28; cdr3_aa: CASSLQGISTNEKLFF
v_call: TRBV11-2; cdr3_aa: CASSLGVWSNEQFF
v_call: TRBV3-1; cdr3_aa: CASSQEGGQGIGGGYTF
v_call: TRBV11-2; cdr3_aa: CASSLAWLDSHNEQFF
v_call: TRBV7-9; cdr3_aa: CASSYPSVHEQYF
v_call: TRBV6-2/TRBV6-3; cdr3_aa: CASTTAGENEEKLFF
v_call: TRBV4-3; cdr3_aa: CASSQDPSGRPDTQYF
v_call: TRBV11-2; cdr3_aa: CASSLEAGVVNNEQFF
v_call: TRBV11-2; cdr3_aa: CASSLRMTGMGSTDTQYF
v_call: TRBV6-5; cdr3_aa: CASSYLHLGKGYGYTF
v_call: TRBV3-1; cdr3_aa: CASSQRQKETQYF
v_call: TRBV20-1; cdr3_aa: CSAMGTSGVTDTQYF